The 24 T cell receptor beta chains below were found in one sample sequenced in a study of blood T cell repertoires in COVID-19 (dated by TCRdb to 2020 to 2021). Library preparation used the immunoSEQ multiplex PCR assay. What TCRdb holds here is the immuneACCESS table cut down to in-frame rearrangements. Part of the clones is not present; checked against another copy, under half of the missing clones reflect an unresolved V gene, and the others are unexplained. This sample comprises some 70,000 clones, 80% of them detected only once. In total, the top ten clones hold over 9.5% of the sample. Sequencing input: peripheral blood. These receptors were collected from a human donor in a cohort sampled during active COVID-19.

This chain connects TRBV7-9 to TRBJ2-7, with no clear D. Germline CDR1 SEHNR, CDR2 FQNEAQ (reference sequence). V was cut by 2 bases and J by 2 bases, with 7 bases left in between. The CDR3 length is 13 residues. The CDR3 region has the DNA TGTGCCAGCAGCTTAACCAGTCCCTACGAGCAGTACTTC. Translating gives CASSLTSPYEQYF.

The rearrangement links TRBV4-1 to TRBJ1-1; D gene unclear. Trimming shortened V by 1 base and J by 0 bases, and 9 bases separated the two germline ends. The CDR3 consists of 15 residues. Germline CDR1 and CDR2: MGHRA and YSYEKL. The CDR3 region is CASSQGTVLNTEAFF. CDR3 in DNA: TGCGCCAGCAGCCAAGGAACAGTTCTGAACACTGAAGCTTTCTTT.

V is TRBV19 and J is TRBJ1-5; 9 bases fit TRBD1. J lost 2 bases, V lost 5 bases, and 4 bases had no gene match. Germline-derived CDR1 and CDR2 are LNHDA and SQIVND (reference sequence). The CDR3 extends over 15 amino acids. The DNA for the CDR3 is TGTGCCAGTAGTCGACAGGGGGGCGGCAATCAGCCCCAGCATTTT. As protein: CASSRQGGGNQPQHF.

The chain couples TRBV27 to TRBJ2-2; 12 bases map to TRBD1. The CDR3 is made up of 15 amino acids. CDR1 MNHEY and CDR2 SMNVEV come from the germline V gene (reference sequence). J gave up 7 bases and V 2 bases, and 2 bases lay outside the gene matches. In DNA form, the CDR3 reads TGTGCCAGCAGTTTAGGGACAGGGGGCATCGGGGAGCTGTTTTTT. It codes for CASSLGTGGIGELFF.

The V gene is TRBV6-1, the J gene TRBJ1-1, with a tentative D call TRBD1 (6 bases). This CDR3 contains 15 residues. Germline values: CDR1 MNHNS, CDR2 SASEGT. The V gene lost 2 bases and the J gene lost 1 base, with 11 bases spanning the gap. In nucleotides, the CDR3 is TGTGCCAGCAGTGAAAGGACAGCACCGAACACTGAAGCTTTCTTT. Translation gives CASSERTAPNTEAFF.

This clone was recorded a few times. This chain connects TRBV6-5 to TRBJ1-6; D gene uncertain. The length of the CDR3 is 13 residues. Germline V gene data show CDR1 as MNHEY and CDR2 as SVGAGI. Trimming left V 8 bases short and J 8 bases short, with 13 bases between. CDR3 coding DNA: TGTGCCAGCGGAGTCAAATGGGATTCACCCCTCCACTTT. Its translation is CASGVKWDSPLHF.

The genes are TRBV4-3 and TRBJ2-3, with D possibly matching TRBD2 (5 bases). The V end lost 4 bases, the J end lost 6 bases, and 20 bases lay between the germline ends. This CDR3 is 16 amino acids long. Germline V lookup: CDR1 LGHNA, CDR2 YSLEER. The CDR3 sequence is CASSPPPERPRDTQYF. The CDR3 DNA is TGCGCCAGCAGCCCTCCTCCGGAGCGGCCACGCGATACGCAGTATTTT.

The chain links TRBV18 to TRBJ1-4; D is undetermined. The CDR3 contains 14 residues. V gave up 3 bases and J gave up 8 bases, with 13 bases separating them. CDR1 is KGHSH, CDR2 LQKENI, per germline. The CDR3 coding sequence is TGTGCCAGCTCACCTAGTCGGGGTGGAGAAAAACTGTTTTTT. Encoded protein: CASSPSRGGEKLFF.

This rearrangement joins TRBV18 to TRBJ2-6; D is possibly TRBD1 (5 bases). V shed 0 bases and J shed 1 base, with 7 bases lying between them. Germline-derived CDR1 and CDR2 are KGHSH and LQKENI. This CDR3 has 16 amino acids. In DNA, the CDR3 is TGTGCCAGCTCACCACCGACAGCATCTGGGGCCAACGTCCTGACTTTC. Its translation: CASSPPTASGANVLTF.

The V gene is TRBV2, the J gene TRBJ1-2, with TRBD1 as a possible D gene (6 bases). Trimming took 1 base from V and 2 from J, leaving 11 bases between them. The CDR3 contains 15 residues. Per germline, CDR1 SNHLY and CDR2 FYNNEI. CDR3 DNA sequence: TGTGCCAGCAGTGAAGATTCTGGGGGCAACTATGGCTACACCTTC. Amino acid sequence: CASSEDSGGNYGYTF. The variable domain in full, completed from reference TRBV2 and TRBJ1-2, reads EPEVTQTPSHQVTQMGQEVILRCVPISNHLYFYWYRQILGQKVEFLVSFYNNEISEKSEIFDDQFSVERPDGSNFTLKIRSTKLEDSAMYFCASSEDSGGNYGYTFGSGTRLTVV.

To note about this clone: One end of the junction varies from germline; a read error may be responsible. This chain joins TRBV28 and TRBJ2-7, with TRBD1 identical over 8 bases. The length of the CDR3 is 13 residues. Germline V gives CDR1 MDHEN, CDR2 SYDVKM. The CDR3 protein is CASSLLRQGSFFF. The DNA of the CDR3 is TGTGCCAGCAGTTTACTGAGACAGGGGTCATTCTTCTTC.

The CDR3 bases are TGTGCCATCAGTGAGTCGGGAGGACAGGGGGGCAAGTATTTT. Its translation is CAISESGGQGGKYF. The chain joins TRBV10-3 to TRBJ2-3, with 10 bases aligning to TRBD1. The CDR3 runs 14 residues. After removal of 0 bases from V and 13 bases from J, the junction contained 7 bases not matched to a gene. CDR1 and CDR2 (germline): ENHRY, SYGVKD.

This clone was counted only a few times. This sequence joins TRBV12-3 or TRBV12-4 and TRBJ1-1; 8 bases are shared with TRBD1. CDR3 size: 13 residues. Trimming at V came to 3 bases and at J to 4 bases, leaving 1 base not matched to a gene. CDR3 nucleotide sequence: TGTGCCAGCAGTTTGCAGGGGGCCACTGAAGCTTTCTTT. This gives the protein CASSLQGATEAFF.

The V call is TRBV25-1, the J call TRBJ2-1; D perhaps matches TRBD2 (7 bases). V lost 10 bases, J lost 8 bases, and 18 bases lay in between. Germline V gene data show CDR1 as MGHDK and CDR2 as SYGVNS. The CDR3 is 13 amino acids. This CDR3 is CATQAGGRDEQFF. The CDR3, as DNA: TGTGCCACCCAAGCCGGGGGGCGCGATGAGCAGTTCTTC.

The chain employs TRBV18 and TRBJ2-7; 13 positions agree with TRBD2. V lost 6 bases to trimming and J lost 6 bases; unmatched junction nucleotides: 8. The germline CDR1 and CDR2 sequences are KGHSH and LQKENI. This CDR3 is 15 amino acids long. The CDR3 region has the DNA TGTGCCAGCTCGCCGACTAGCGGGAGGTTGGGCGAGCAGTACGTC. It is translated as CASSPTSGRLGEQYV.

The chain has TRBV30 and TRBJ1-5, with a weak D call TRBD1 (6 bases). In germline, CDR1 is GTSNPN, CDR2 SVGIG (reference sequence). The CDR3 sequence is 14 residues long. Trimming removed 0 bases at V and 1 base at J, with 7 bases between. CDR3 nucleotides: TGTGCCTGGAGTGTCACAGGGAGCAATCAGCCCCAGCATTTT. This sequence encodes CAWSVTGSNQPQHF.

This clone was seen at least ten times. The CDR3 is CASSLAGRDTDTQYF. The CDR3 DNA is TGTGCCAGCAGCCTCGCAGGGAGGGACACAGATACGCAGTATTTT. The chain links TRBV3-1 (or the pseudogene TRBV3-2) to TRBJ2-3, with 7 bases matching TRBD2. Germline CDR1 is LGHDT and CDR2 is YNNKEL (reference sequence). The trim removed 4 bases at V and 2 bases at J, leaving 6 bases unmatched. This CDR3 has 15 amino acids.

This clone was found once. As DNA, the CDR3 is TGCAGCGTTGTAGGACATCGCAATGAGCAGTTCTTC. Its protein product is CSVVGHRNEQFF. The J gene is TRBJ2-1, the V gene TRBV29-1; a possible D gene is TRBD1 (5 bases). The CDR3 sequence is 12 residues long. Trimming took off 4 bases at V and 6 bases at J, with 10 bases between the two ends. Germline lookup yields CDR1 SQVTM and CDR2 ANQGSEA.

This clone was seen a single time. V usage is TRBV6-5 and J usage is TRBJ1-3, with D tentatively TRBD1 (5 bases). Germline CDR1 reads MNHEY; CDR2 reads SVGAGI. V lost 6 bases and J 4 bases, leaving 10 bases between the germline ends. The CDR3 has 13 amino acids. The CDR3 bases are TGTGCCAGCAGAAGGGGCCCCGGAAACACCATATATTTT. As protein: CASRRGPGNTIYF.

This clone has a single count. This sequence joins TRBV2 and TRBJ2-5, with TRBD2 matching 8 bases. CDR1 is SNHLY, CDR2 FYNNEI, per germline. This CDR3 has 15 residues. V trimming: 8 bases; J trimming: 1 base; junction bases outside the gene matches: 9. For the CDR3, the DNA is TGTGCCAGCGGGAAGTCAGCGGGGGTCCAAGAGACCCAGTACTTC. Translating it yields CASGKSAGVQETQYF.

The rearrangement joins TRBV5-1 to TRBJ2-2, with D hard to call. The CDR3 is made up of 13 amino acids. Trimming removed 2 bases at V and 5 bases at J, with 7 bases between. Germline V gene sequence: CDR1 SGHRS, CDR2 YFSETQ. CDR3 in amino acids: CASSFWRTGELFF. CDR3 in DNA: TGCGCCAGCAGCTTTTGGAGAACCGGGGAGCTGTTTTTT. Full variable domain (remainder filled in from reference TRBV5-1 and TRBJ2-2): KAGVTQTPRYLIKTRGQQVTLSCSPISGHRSVSWYQQTPGQGLQFLFEYFSETQRNKGNFPGRFSGRQFSNSRSEMNVSTLELGDSALYLCASSFWRTGELFFGEGSRLTVL.

The V gene is TRBV30, the J gene TRBJ2-2, with D tentatively TRBD2 (5 bases). The CDR3 runs 13 residues. Germline V lookup: CDR1 GTSNPN, CDR2 SVGIG (reference sequence). Trimming took 4 bases from V and 5 from J, leaving 11 bases between them. CDR3 bases: TGTGCCTGGAAGAGGGATCTAACCGGGGAGCTGTTTTTT. This gives the protein CAWKRDLTGELFF. Full variable domain (missing parts from reference TRBV30 and TRBJ2-2): SQTIHQWPATLVQPVGSPLSLECTVEGTSNPNLYWYRQAAGRGLQLLFYSVGIGQISSEVPQNLSASRPQDRQFILSSKKLLLSDSGFYLCAWKRDLTGELFFGEGSRLTVL.

The chain carries TRBV20-1 and TRBJ1-2; 11 nucleotides agree with TRBD1. Germline V gene data show CDR1 as DFQATT and CDR2 as SNEGSKA (reference sequence). The CDR3 spans 11 residues. J lost 8 bases, V lost 6 bases, and 2 bases had no gene match. CDR3 loop: CSARTGGGYTF. CDR3 coding DNA: TGCAGTGCCAGGACAGGGGGCGGCTACACCTTC.

This clone has a single count. The chain links TRBV6-5 to TRBJ1-2; D is perhaps TRBD1 (6 bases). The CDR3 totals 14 residues. The V and J ends lost 6 bases and 2 bases respectively, with 13 bases between them. Germline V gives CDR1 MNHEY, CDR2 SVGAGI. The CDR3 DNA sequence: TGTGCCAGCAGGCAGACAGGTCTCAACTATGGCTACACCTTC. This translates into CASRQTGLNYGYTF.